The entry below describes one TCR beta chain. Its target is not known. This record belongs to a study of cytomegalovirus exposure and HLA in healthy donors. Overall study context: Unique TCRs from HLA-typed donors, around 79 million of them, were held in an early data release.

V was shortened by 6 bases and J by 0 bases, with 18 bases between the two germline ends. There are 18 residues in the CDR3. Germline V gene lookup returns CDR1 MNHEY and CDR2 SMNVEV (reference sequence). Regarding the study as a whole: Later on, a genetic analysis was performed. It linked a missense variant in DCLRE1C with V- and J-gene trimming of TCR beta.

The PCR had 60 Vbeta and 13 Jbeta primers. Sequencing used immunoSEQ multiplex PCR; TCRdb keeps in-frame clones, though not all of them. The sample consists of about 200,000 clones, around three quarters of them appearing once. Among the donors, all were healthy bone marrow donors. This receptor was taken from a woman in her 30s in good health and CMV-seronegative. Sequenced sample: PBMCs. V is TRBV27 and J is TRBJ1-6; D is ambiguous. CDR3 DNA sequence: TGTGCCAGCAGCCGCCGTGGTCTGCAGCGCTCCTATAATTCACCCCTCCACTTT. This encodes CASSRRGLQRSYNSPLHF.